Below are 19 T cell receptor beta chains sequenced from a single sample in a study of OX40 agonist ivuxolimab in advanced cancers. The repertoire was sequenced with immunoSEQ multiplex PCR; TCRdb's copy has only in-frame clones and lacks some. The sample includes around 72,000 clones, approximately 91% of them seen just once. Sequenced material: CD4+ or CD8+ T cells sorted from blood, taken in a trial of the OX40 agonist ivuxolimab. These receptors came from an adult with an advanced solid tumor such as melanoma, head and neck, liver or kidney cancer.

This chain links TRBV7-9 with TRBJ2-1, with D maybe TRBD1 (6 bases). Germline-derived CDR1 and CDR2 are SEHNR and FQNEAQ (reference sequence). The CDR3 covers 15 residues. V dropped 3 bases and J dropped 8 bases, with 17 bases sitting between them. CDR3 DNA sequence: TGTGCCAGCAGCTTTCAGGGACAATCCGGCCATGAGCAGTTCTTC. Its translation is CASSFQGQSGHEQFF.

This rearrangement joins TRBV14 to TRBJ2-7, with D possibly called TRBD1 or TRBD2 (7 bases each). V dropped 4 bases and J dropped 1 base, with 11 bases sitting between them. The CDR3 spans 14 residues. CDR1 and CDR2 from the germline V gene are SGHDN and FVKESK. The CDR3 sequence is CASSRGGQSYEQYF. CDR3 DNA sequence: TGTGCCAGCAGCCGCGGGGGACAGTCCTACGAGCAGTACTTC.

The chain joins TRBV10-3 to TRBJ1-4, with D maybe TRBD1 (5 bases). Germline CDR1 reads ENHRY; CDR2 reads SYGVKD. Trimming pared 10 bases from V and 5 bases from J, leaving 17 bases between. The CDR3 loop spans 14 amino acids. In DNA, the CDR3 is TGTGCCACCACTCGGGGACTGAGGAATGAAAAACTGTTTTTT. Protein: CATTRGLRNEKLFF.

The chain recombines TRBV4-1 with TRBJ1-2; weak D call: TRBD1 (5 bases). This CDR3 has 15 amino acids. Germline V gene sequence: CDR1 MGHRA, CDR2 YSYEKL. V dropped 4 bases and J dropped 4 bases, with 16 bases sitting between them. The CDR3 here is CASSRTGDSPYGYTF. The CDR3 DNA is TGCGCCAGCAGCCGTACAGGCGACAGCCCCTATGGCTACACCTTC.

The V and J genes are TRBV5-1 and TRBJ2-1, with 8 bases identical to TRBD2. CDR3 length: 15 amino acids. Losses at the gene ends were 4 bases for V and 6 bases for J; bases not matched to a gene: 9. The germline gives CDR1 SGHRS, CDR2 YFSETQ. As DNA, the CDR3 is TGCGCCAGCAGCCCTCCCGGACTAGCCCCCAATGAGCAGTTCTTC. Its protein product is CASSPPGLAPNEQFF.

The chain uses TRBV11-2 and TRBJ1-2; TRBD1 agrees at 8 bases. Losses at the gene ends were 0 bases for V and 2 bases for J; bases not matched to a gene: 2. The germline gives CDR1 SGHAT, CDR2 FQNNGV. This CDR3 contains 15 residues. CDR3 region: CASSLETGANYGYTF. CDR3 DNA sequence: TGTGCCAGCAGCTTAGAGACAGGGGCGAACTATGGCTACACCTTC. The full variable domain, in which reference TRBV11-2 and TRBJ1-2 provide the parts outside the CDR3, is EAGVAQSPRYKIIEKRQSVAFWCNPISGHATLYWYQQILGQGPKLLIQFQNNGVVDDSQLPKDRFSAERLKGVDSTLKIQPAKLEDSAVYLCASSLETGANYGYTFGSGTRLTVV.

The chain combines TRBV4-3 with TRBJ2-6; either TRBD1 or TRBD2 may supply D (6 bases each). CDR3 length: 17 amino acids. The V gene's germline CDR1 is LGHNA and CDR2 YSLEER. Trimming cost V 0 bases and J 4 bases, with 13 bases left between them. CDR3: CASSQDSRGPGANVLTF. CDR3 DNA: TGCGCCAGCAGCCAAGATAGTCGGGGGCCCGGGGCCAACGTCCTGACTTTC.

The chain combines TRBV9 with TRBJ1-2; TRBD1 matches at 8 bases. Unmatched junction bases numbered 6, after V lost 0 bases and J lost 5 bases. Per the germline V gene, CDR1 is SGDLS and CDR2 is YYNGEE. The CDR3 length is 15 residues. DNA of the CDR3: TGTGCCAGCAGCGTAGATGGACAGGGAGGGTATGGCTACACCTTC. It encodes CASSVDGQGGYGYTF. Full variable domain (outside the CDR3, taken from reference TRBV9 and TRBJ1-2): DSGVTQTPKHLITATGQRVTLRCSPRSGDLSVYWYQQSLDQGLQFLIQYYNGEERAKGNILERFSAQQFPDLHSELNLSSLELGDSALYFCASSVDGQGGYGYTFGSGTRLTVV.

The rearrangement uses TRBV4-1 and TRBJ2-1; TRBD1 or TRBD2 may be the D gene (5 bases each). The CDR3 spans 16 residues. Germline CDR1 and CDR2: MGHRA and YSYEKL. V was trimmed by 4 bases and J by 8 bases, leaving 21 bases between them. CDR3 sequence (DNA): TGCGCCAGCAGCCGAGAGGGGAGCGTGAGAGCGGATGAGCAGTTCTTC. It encodes CASSREGSVRADEQFF.

About this clone: Compared with germline, one end of the junction differs, possibly owing to a read error. V gene TRBV12-5 combines with J gene TRBJ2-1; tentatively, D is TRBD1 (6 bases). CDR3 length: 11 residues. The germline V gene encodes CDR1 LGHNT and CDR2 FRNRAP. CDR3: CASGLFGQPIF. As DNA, the CDR3 is TGTGCTAGTGGTTTGTTTGGACAGCCTATCTTC.

This chain connects TRBV15 to TRBJ2-1, with TRBD1 matching 11 bases. The CDR3 is 17 residues long. Germline CDR1 LNHNV, CDR2 YYDKDF (reference sequence). The V segment lost 1 base and the J segment 6 bases; nucleotides outside the gene matches: 8. The CDR3 DNA sequence: TGTGCCACCAGCAGAGCTGGAGGACAGGGGGCAATCAATGAGCAGTTCTTC. It is translated as CATSRAGGQGAINEQFF.

The chain employs TRBV2 and TRBJ2-1, with 8 bases identical to TRBD1. Trimming at V came to 6 bases and at J to 3 bases, leaving 10 bases not matched to a gene. CDR1 SNHLY and CDR2 FYNNEI come from the germline V gene. The CDR3 sequence is 16 residues long. This CDR3 reads CASSPGQGSIYNEQFF. In nucleotides, the CDR3 is TGTGCCAGCAGCCCAGGACAGGGTAGCATCTACAATGAGCAGTTCTTC.

This sequence joins TRBV11-2 and TRBJ1-1; D remains unclear. The V end lost 3 bases, the J end lost 1 base, and 9 bases lay between the germline ends. The length of the CDR3 is 14 residues. Germline V gene sequence: CDR1 SGHAT, CDR2 FQNNGV. The CDR3 is CASSLTSQNTEAFF. The CDR3 nucleotides read TGTGCCAGCAGCTTGACCAGCCAGAACACTGAAGCTTTCTTT.

A single count supports this clone. The chain employs TRBV2 and TRBJ1-2; the D gene is possibly TRBD1 (6 bases). The CDR3 length is 13 residues. V was trimmed by 11 bases and J by 5 bases, leaving 18 bases between them. Germline CDR1 SNHLY, CDR2 FYNNEI. The CDR3 DNA is TGTGCCTCCCAAGGGGGGGTGGAGTATGGCTACACCTTC. This encodes CASQGGVEYGYTF.

This chain connects TRBV9 to TRBJ2-2; 8 bases are a match to TRBD2. V dropped 0 bases and J dropped 8; count of bases not matched to a gene: 6. Germline V gene sequence: CDR1 SGDLS, CDR2 YYNGEE. The CDR3 runs 15 residues. The CDR3 here is CASSVAQTSGGELFF. DNA for the CDR3: TGTGCCAGCAGCGTAGCTCAAACTAGCGGTGGGGAGCTGTTTTTT.

The chain is built from TRBV5-4 and TRBJ2-7, with 7 positions matching TRBD1. This CDR3 comprises 13 residues. CDR1 is SGHNT, CDR2 YYREEE, per germline (reference sequence). The V gene end was trimmed by 0 bases and the J gene end by 5 bases; junction bases not matched to a gene: 2. CDR3 loop: CASSLVGGNEQYF. The CDR3 bases are TGTGCCAGCAGCTTGGTAGGGGGCAACGAGCAGTACTTC.

V usage is TRBV5-1 and J usage is TRBJ2-5, with D possibly TRBD2 on 5 matching bases. Germline V gene data show CDR1 as SGHRS and CDR2 as YFSETQ. CDR3 length: 16 residues. The V end lost 0 bases, the J end lost 2 bases, and 14 bases lay between the germline ends. The CDR3 DNA reads as TGCGCCAGCAGCTTGGTGAGTAGCGTCCCGCAAGAGACCCAGTACTTC. It is translated as CASSLVSSVPQETQYF.

There are a few counts of this clone. The rearrangement uses TRBV25-1 and TRBJ1-6, with a possible D match to TRBD1 (6 bases). Looked up from germline, CDR1 is MGHDK and CDR2 is SYGVNS. Trimming stripped 5 bases from V and 9 bases from J, with 17 bases between. This CDR3 is built from 15 residues. CDR3 nucleotides: TGTGCCAGCAGTCCATGGGGGGGCGACGGTTCACCCCTCCACTTT. It codes for CASSPWGGDGSPLHF. Full variable domain (missing parts from reference TRBV25-1 and TRBJ1-6): EADIYQTPRYLVIGTGKKITLECSQTMGHDKMYWYQQDPGMELHLIHYSYGVNSTEKGDLSSESTVSRIRTEHFPLTLESARPSHTSQYLCASSPWGGDGSPLHFGNGTRLTVT.

V usage is TRBV29-1 and J usage is TRBJ2-1; 9 bases map to TRBD2. Germline values: CDR1 SQVTM, CDR2 ANQGSEA. The CDR3 loop spans 15 amino acids. V dropped 3 bases and J dropped 4; count of bases not matched to a gene: 7. In DNA, the CDR3 is TGCAGCGTTGATGCGGCGGGGGGGTCATACAATGAGCAGTTCTTC. Amino acids: CSVDAAGGSYNEQFF.